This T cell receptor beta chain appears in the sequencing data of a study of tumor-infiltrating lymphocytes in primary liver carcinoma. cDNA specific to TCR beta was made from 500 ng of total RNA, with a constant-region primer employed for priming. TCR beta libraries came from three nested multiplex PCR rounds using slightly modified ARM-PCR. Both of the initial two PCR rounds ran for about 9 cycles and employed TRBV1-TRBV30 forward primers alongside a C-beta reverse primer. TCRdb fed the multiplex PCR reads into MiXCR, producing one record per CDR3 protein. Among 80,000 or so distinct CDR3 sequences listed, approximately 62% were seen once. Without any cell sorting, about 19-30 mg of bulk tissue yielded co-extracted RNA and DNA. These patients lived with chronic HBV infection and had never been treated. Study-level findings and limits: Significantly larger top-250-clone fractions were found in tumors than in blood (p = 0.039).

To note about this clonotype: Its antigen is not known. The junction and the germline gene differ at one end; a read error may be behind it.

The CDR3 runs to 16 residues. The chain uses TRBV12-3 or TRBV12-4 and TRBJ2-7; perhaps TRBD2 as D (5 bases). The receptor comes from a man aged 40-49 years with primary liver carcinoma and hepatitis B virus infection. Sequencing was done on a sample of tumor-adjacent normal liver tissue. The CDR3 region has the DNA TGTGACAGCAGTTTATGGGAGCAAGGGAGATCCTACGGGCAGTACTTC. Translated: CDSSLWEQGRSYGQYF.